This T cell receptor beta chain appears in the sequencing data of a study of T cells expressing NK-cell markers. Study-level information: Sorted CD3+CD56+NKG2C+, CD3+CD56+NKG2C- and CD3+CD56-NKG2C+ T cells provided the TCR beta repertoires.

Germline V gene sequence: CDR1 WSHSY, CDR2 SAAADI. This CDR3 is 15 amino acids long. Synthesis of TCR beta cDNA relied on 5'RACE template switching carrying UMIs. TCRdb re-called the 5' RACE reads, yielding one record per CDR3 amino acid sequence without DNA. The sample totals about 160,000 distinct CDR3 sequences. In regard to this clonotype: Antigen unknown.

Notes on the study in general: There were a handful of donors in whom these clonotypes also led the CD3+CD56-NKG2C+ fraction. HCMV specificity of the expanded NKG2C+ T cell clones stayed unclear.

J is TRBJ2-3 and V is TRBV10-2; TCRdb gives TRBD2 as the D gene, but with no DNA this cannot be confirmed. This TCR came from a man aged 18-75 years in good health. Sample: blood T cells: a sorted CD56 or NKG2C T cell subset, CD4+ or CD8+ T cells, or bulk PBMC T cells (not recorded which). The CDR3 sequence: CASHGDSLIRDTQYF.